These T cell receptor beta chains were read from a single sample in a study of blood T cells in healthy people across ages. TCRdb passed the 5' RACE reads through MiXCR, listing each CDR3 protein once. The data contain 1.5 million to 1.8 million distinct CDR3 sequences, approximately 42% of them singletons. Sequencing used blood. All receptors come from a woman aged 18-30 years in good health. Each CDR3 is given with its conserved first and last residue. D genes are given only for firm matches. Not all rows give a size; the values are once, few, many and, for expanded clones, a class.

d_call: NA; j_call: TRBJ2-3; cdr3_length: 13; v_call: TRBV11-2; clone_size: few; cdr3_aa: CASSSWRTDTQYF; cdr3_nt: TGTGCCAGCAGCTCTTGGCGCACAGATACGCAGTATTTT
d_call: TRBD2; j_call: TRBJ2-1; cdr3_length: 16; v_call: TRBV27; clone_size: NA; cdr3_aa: CASSLSSGLGLNEQFF; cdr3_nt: TGTGCCAGCAGTTTATCGTCGGGACTAGGCCTAAATGAGCAGTTCTTC
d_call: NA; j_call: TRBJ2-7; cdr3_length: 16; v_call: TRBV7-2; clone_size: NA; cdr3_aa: CASSLAGRRESYEQYF; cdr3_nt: TGTGCCAGCAGCTTAGCGGGCAGAAGAGAGTCCTACGAGCAGTACTTC
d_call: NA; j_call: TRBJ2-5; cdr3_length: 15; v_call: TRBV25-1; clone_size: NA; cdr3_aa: CASSEPRGRQETQYF; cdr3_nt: TGTGCCAGCAGTGAACCCCGGGGTCGCCAAGAGACCCAGTACTTC
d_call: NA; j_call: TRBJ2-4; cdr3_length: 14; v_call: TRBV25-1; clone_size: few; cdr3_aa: CASSAPGGGNIQYF; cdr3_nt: TGTGCCAGCAGTGCCCCCGGGGGAGGTAACATTCAGTACTTC
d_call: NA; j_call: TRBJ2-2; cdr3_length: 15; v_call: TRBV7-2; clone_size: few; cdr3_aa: CASSGGGTNTGELFF; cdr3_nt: TGTGCCAGCAGCGGCGGGGGCACGAACACCGGGGAGCTGTTTTTT
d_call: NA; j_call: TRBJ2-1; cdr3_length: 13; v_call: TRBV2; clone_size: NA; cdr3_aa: CASRTDIGNEQFF; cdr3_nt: TGTGCCAGCAGGACCGACATCGGCAATGAGCAGTTCTTC
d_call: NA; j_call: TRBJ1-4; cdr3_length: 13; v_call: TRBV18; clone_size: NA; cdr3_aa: CASSEQGAEKLFF; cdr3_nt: TGTGCCAGCTCAGAGCAGGGAGCCGAAAAACTGTTTTTT
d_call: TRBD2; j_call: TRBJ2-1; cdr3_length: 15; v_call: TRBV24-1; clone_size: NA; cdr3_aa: CATSRLAGAIAEQFF; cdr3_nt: TGTGCCACCTCCCGACTAGCGGGAGCCATAGCCGAGCAGTTCTTC
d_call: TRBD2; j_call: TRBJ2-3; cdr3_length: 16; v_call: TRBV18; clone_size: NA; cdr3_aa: CASLSGLARLADTQYF; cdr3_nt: TGTGCCAGCCTATCGGGACTAGCGAGGCTGGCAGATACGCAGTATTTT
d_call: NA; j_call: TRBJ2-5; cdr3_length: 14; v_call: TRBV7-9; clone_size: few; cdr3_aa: CASSLGLGKRTQYF; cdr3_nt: TGTGCCAGCAGCTTAGGGCTAGGGAAGAGGACCCAGTACTTC
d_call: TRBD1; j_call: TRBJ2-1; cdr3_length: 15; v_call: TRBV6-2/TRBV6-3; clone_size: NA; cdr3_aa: CASSDRDPSYNEQFF; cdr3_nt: TGTGCCAGCAGTGACAGGGACCCATCCTACAATGAGCAGTTCTTC
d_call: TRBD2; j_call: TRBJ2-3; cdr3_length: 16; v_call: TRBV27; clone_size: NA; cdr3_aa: CASSFRGEGPGLPQYF; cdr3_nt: TGTGCCAGCAGTTTCCGTGGGGAGGGCCCGGGCCTTCCGCAGTATTTT